The 24 T cell receptor beta chains presented below share a single source sample, sequenced in a study of early T cells in non-severe SARS-CoV-2 infection. Using its own MiXCR run on the 5' RACE reads, TCRdb lists one record per CDR3 protein. Counted here are roughly 90,000 distinct CDR3 sequences, about 14% occurring once; the ten biggest clones make up 3% to 3.5%. Sequencing was done on a sample of whole blood. All receptors derive from an adult who was a healthcare worker with PCR-confirmed SARS-CoV-2 infection or an uninfected control (not recorded which).

This sequence joins TRBV2 and TRBJ2-2; 11 positions match TRBD1. Germline-derived CDR1 and CDR2 are SNHLY and FYNNEI. This CDR3 is 15 amino acids long. After removal of 8 bases from V and 4 bases from J, the junction contained 6 bases not matched to a gene. The CDR3 loop is CASRGQGVATGELFF. CDR3 DNA: TGTGCCAGCCGGGGACAGGGGGTGGCCACCGGGGAGCTGTTTTTT. Drawing the rest from reference TRBV2 and TRBJ2-2, the complete variable domain is EPEVTQTPSHQVTQMGQEVILRCVPISNHLYFYWYRQILGQKVEFLVSFYNNEISEKSEIFDDQFSVERPDGSNFTLKIRSTKLEDSAMYFCASRGQGVATGELFFGEGSRLTVL.

This clonotype was seen a few times. The chain links TRBV4-1 to TRBJ2-7; possible D gene TRBD1, 6 bases. Germline V lookup: CDR1 MGHRA, CDR2 YSYEKL. The length of the CDR3 is 15 residues. With 2 bases removed from V and 3 bases from J, the gap between germline ends came to 14 bases. In DNA, the CDR3 is TGCGCCAGCAGCCAACCCTCAGGGGCACTCTACGAGCAGTACTTC. It encodes CASSQPSGALYEQYF.

The rearrangement links TRBV11-2 to TRBJ2-7; D not resolved. The germline V and J ends were trimmed by 4 bases and 6 bases, with 13 bases remaining between them. The germline V gene encodes CDR1 SGHAT and CDR2 FQNNGV. The CDR3 spans 13 residues. The CDR3 is CASSSTWQPEQYF. For the CDR3, the DNA is TGTGCCAGCAGCTCTACCTGGCAGCCCGAGCAGTACTTC.

This clonotype was observed a single time. Since no conserved phenylalanine or tryptophan closes the CDR3, a read error is the likely cause. The rearrangement uses TRBV7-8 and TRBJ2-4; TRBD2 matches 7 bases. V dropped 4 bases and J dropped 5; count of bases not matched to a gene: 5. The germline gives CDR1 SGHVS, CDR2 FQNEAQ. The CDR3 is 14 amino acids. The CDR3 DNA follows: TGTGCCAGCAGCTCTAACCTAGCGGAAAACATTCAGTACATC. Its protein is CASSSNLAENIQYI.

This chain joins TRBV6-1 and TRBJ1-4, with a tentative D call TRBD1 (5 bases). The CDR3 consists of 14 residues. Germline CDR1 and CDR2: MNHNS and SASEGT. V was shortened by 4 bases and J by 6 bases, with 12 bases between the two germline ends. CDR3 region: CASSGREGDEKLFF. The CDR3 bases are TGTGCCAGCAGTGGGAGGGAAGGGGATGAAAAACTGTTTTTT.

This clonotype was picked up many times. The chain recombines TRBV6-1 with TRBJ2-1, with D unclear. Germline V gene sequence: CDR1 MNHNS, CDR2 SASEGT. The CDR3 is 16 amino acids. The ends were cut back, 4 bases at V and 2 bases at J, with 15 bases in the middle. The CDR3 reads CASSALMALAYNEQFF. The CDR3 DNA reads as TGTGCCAGCAGTGCCCTGATGGCCCTGGCCTACAATGAGCAGTTCTTC.

CDR3 nucleotides: TGCAGTGCTAGAGATGGGGGTAGCGACTACGAGCAGTACTTC. It codes for CSARDGGSDYEQYF. The chain uses TRBV20-1 and TRBJ2-7; either TRBD1 or TRBD2 may fit D (5 bases each). Germline V gene sequence: CDR1 DFQATT, CDR2 SNEGSKA (reference sequence). The V gene lost 0 bases and the J gene lost 3 bases, with 12 bases spanning the gap. CDR3 length: 14 amino acids.

J is TRBJ1-2 and V is TRBV27, with D possibly being TRBD1 (5 bases). V lost 2 bases, J lost 4 bases, and 11 bases lay in between. The CDR3 runs 14 residues. Per the germline V gene, CDR1 is MNHEY and CDR2 is SMNVEV (reference sequence). CDR3 amino acids: CASSLVQGAYGYTF. CDR3 nucleotides: TGTGCCAGCAGTTTAGTTCAGGGCGCCTATGGCTACACCTTC.

Only a few counts were recorded for this clonotype. The rearrangement uses TRBV5-4 and TRBJ1-2; tentatively, D is TRBD1 (5 bases). Trimming shortened V by 3 bases and J by 2 bases, and 11 bases separated the two germline ends. The CDR3 is 14 amino acids. CDR1 is SGHNT, CDR2 YYREEE, per germline (reference sequence). CDR3 residues: CASSSLQENYGYTF. The CDR3 nucleotides read TGTGCCAGCAGCTCCCTACAGGAAAACTATGGCTACACCTTC.

This clonotype was found many times. CDR3 protein: CASSKAGADYEQYF. In DNA, the CDR3 is TGTGCCAGCAGCAAGGCAGGGGCGGACTACGAGCAGTACTTC. The rearrangement links TRBV6-1 to TRBJ2-7; D possibly corresponds to TRBD1 (6 bases). The CDR3 consists of 14 residues. Trimming removed 6 bases at V and 3 bases at J, with 15 bases between. Germline loops: CDR1 MNHNS, CDR2 SASEGT.

This clonotype came up a few times. The V and J genes are TRBV19 and TRBJ1-3; the D is unclear. The CDR3 consists of 12 residues. Germline CDR1 and CDR2: LNHDA and SQIVND (reference sequence). With 3 bases removed from V and 4 bases from J, the gap between germline ends came to 4 bases. The DNA of the CDR3 is TGTGCCAGTAGTATTCAGGGAAACACCATATATTTT. This sequence encodes CASSIQGNTIYF.

This clonotype was found many times. The chain employs TRBV12-3 or TRBV12-4 and TRBJ2-4, with D possibly TRBD1 on 6 matching bases. V was pared by 5 bases and J by 8 bases, with 13 bases between. The length of the CDR3 is 13 residues. This CDR3 is CASSRSRGHIQYF. CDR3 coding DNA: TGTGCCAGCAGTCGATCCAGGGGTCACATTCAGTACTTC.

There are a few counts of this clonotype. This chain uses TRBV2 with TRBJ2-7, with D unresolved. The CDR3 covers 15 residues. Per the germline V gene, CDR1 is SNHLY and CDR2 is FYNNEI. V was clipped by 4 bases and J by 2 bases, with 15 bases between them. The CDR3 here is CASSAQASTTYEQYF. In DNA form, the CDR3 reads TGTGCCAGCAGTGCCCAGGCCTCAACAACCTACGAGCAGTACTTC.

This clonotype was picked up many times. The chain has TRBV27 and TRBJ1-1, with D perhaps matching TRBD1 (6 bases). This CDR3 spans 14 amino acids. V was shortened by 4 bases and J by 4 bases, with 13 bases between the two germline ends. Germline values: CDR1 MNHEY, CDR2 SMNVEV (reference sequence). CDR3 nucleotides: TGTGCCAGCAGTTCTCACAGGGTGATCACTGAAGCTTTCTTT. It codes for CASSSHRVITEAFF.

This clonotype was recorded at least ten times. V is TRBV12-3 or TRBV12-4 and J is TRBJ1-4; the D is unclear. With 3 bases removed from V and 7 bases from J, the gap between germline ends came to 12 bases. The CDR3 has 14 residues. The CDR3 is CASSLRRVGEKLFF. In DNA form, the CDR3 reads TGTGCCAGCAGTTTGAGAAGGGTCGGTGAAAAACTGTTTTTT.

The V gene is TRBV7-3, the J gene TRBJ1-1, with TRBD1 as a possible D gene (5 bases). CDR1 is SGHTA, CDR2 FQGTGA, per germline. Trimming cost V 4 bases and J 7 bases, with 13 bases left between them. This CDR3 has 13 amino acids. As DNA, the CDR3 is TGTGCCAGCAGCTCGACAGCAGCGAATGAAGCTTTCTTT. Translated: CASSSTAANEAFF.

This clonotype has at least ten counts. The rearrangement joins TRBV19 to TRBJ2-7; possibly TRBD1 or TRBD2 for D (5 bases each). Germline V lookup: CDR1 LNHDA, CDR2 SQIVND (reference sequence). There are 13 residues in the CDR3. V lost 8 bases and J 6 bases, leaving 17 bases between the germline ends. CDR3 in DNA: TGTGCCAGTTCCCGGGACCCAAGTCTCGAGCAGTACTTC. Protein: CASSRDPSLEQYF.

In its sample, this clonotype was seen a few times. The J gene is TRBJ1-2, the V gene TRBV20-1; D is unclear. Looked up from germline, CDR1 is DFQATT and CDR2 is SNEGSKA (reference sequence). The CDR3 extends over 14 amino acids. V was clipped by 0 bases and J by 7 bases, with 15 bases between them. DNA of the CDR3: TGCAGTGCTAGAGATTATGGGCTGGCGGCTGGCTACACCTTC. It yields the protein CSARDYGLAAGYTF.

This clonotype was recorded many times. V usage is TRBV9 and J usage is TRBJ2-7, with D unresolved. Trimming removed 3 bases at V and 2 bases at J, with 9 bases between. This CDR3 spans 13 amino acids. Germline V gene sequence: CDR1 SGDLS, CDR2 YYNGEE. CDR3 in DNA: TGTGCCAGCAGCGCCCGCCCAACCTACGAGCAGTACTTC. This encodes CASSARPTYEQYF.

There are a few counts of this clonotype. The chain recombines TRBV7-9 with TRBJ2-2; D unresolved. Per germline, CDR1 SEHNR and CDR2 FQNEAQ (reference sequence). The CDR3 is 12 amino acids. Trimming pared 7 bases from V and 2 bases from J, leaving 5 bases between. The CDR3 nucleotides read TGTGCCAGCACCTCAAACACCGGGGAGCTGTTTTTT. This sequence encodes CASTSNTGELFF.

This clonotype was detected many times. V is TRBV5-6 and J is TRBJ2-7; the match to TRBD2 covers 12 bases. The junction had 3 bases not matched to a gene; V was cut back by 2 bases and J by 3 bases. Germline assignment: CDR1 SGHDT and CDR2 YYEEEE. This CDR3 is built from 15 residues. The CDR3 coding sequence is TGTGCCAGCAGCTTCGCGACTAGCGGGAGCTACGAGCAGTACTTC. Translated, it gives CASSFATSGSYEQYF. The full variable domain, in which reference TRBV5-6 and TRBJ2-7 provide the parts outside the CDR3, is DAGVTQSPTHLIKTRGQQVTLRCSPKSGHDTVSWYQQALGQGPQFIFQYYEEEERQRGNFPDRFSGHQFPNYSSELNVNALLLGDSALYLCASSFATSGSYEQYFGPGTRLTVT.

A few counts support this clonotype. The rearrangement joins TRBV5-1 to TRBJ2-7; D might be TRBD1 (5 bases). V lost 4 bases, J lost 2 bases, and 13 bases lay in between. The CDR3 is 14 residues long. Germline V CDR1 and CDR2: SGHRS, YFSETQ. This CDR3 reads CASSAYRFAYEQYF. In DNA, the CDR3 is TGCGCCAGCAGCGCATACAGGTTCGCCTACGAGCAGTACTTC.

This clonotype came up many times. The V and J genes are TRBV20-1 and TRBJ2-7; 8 bases line up with TRBD1. Germline V gene sequence: CDR1 DFQATT, CDR2 SNEGSKA (reference sequence). V shed 2 bases and J 4 bases; nucleotides not matched to a gene: 7. This CDR3 contains 14 residues. CDR3: CSARPRGLQYEQYF. The CDR3 DNA sequence: TGCAGTGCTAGACCCAGGGGGCTCCAGTACGAGCAGTACTTC.

The chain joins TRBV10-2 to TRBJ2-7; 7 bases are shared with TRBD2. The length of the CDR3 is 12 residues. Germline V gene lookup returns CDR1 WSHSY and CDR2 SAAADI. The J segment lost 3 bases and the V segment lost 4 bases, leaving 0 bases of the junction unmatched. CDR3 in DNA: TGCGCCAGCAGTGCTAGCGGCTACGAGCAGTACTTC. As protein: CASSASGYEQYF.